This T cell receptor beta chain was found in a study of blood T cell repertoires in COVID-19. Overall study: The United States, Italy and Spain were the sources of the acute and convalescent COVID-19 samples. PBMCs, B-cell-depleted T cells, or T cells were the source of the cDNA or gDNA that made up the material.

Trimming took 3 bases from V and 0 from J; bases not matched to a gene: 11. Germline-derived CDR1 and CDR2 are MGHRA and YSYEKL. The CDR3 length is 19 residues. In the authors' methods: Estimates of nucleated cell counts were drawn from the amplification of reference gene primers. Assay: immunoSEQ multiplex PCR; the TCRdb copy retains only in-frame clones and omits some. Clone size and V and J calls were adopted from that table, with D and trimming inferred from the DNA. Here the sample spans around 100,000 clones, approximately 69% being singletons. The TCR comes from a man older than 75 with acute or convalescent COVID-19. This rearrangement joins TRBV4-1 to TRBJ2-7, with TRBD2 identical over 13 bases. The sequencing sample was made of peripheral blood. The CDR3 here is CASSHRTSGSEATSYEQYF. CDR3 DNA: TGCGCCAGCAGCCACCGGACTAGCGGGAGTGAAGCCACCTCCTACGAGCAGTACTTC.